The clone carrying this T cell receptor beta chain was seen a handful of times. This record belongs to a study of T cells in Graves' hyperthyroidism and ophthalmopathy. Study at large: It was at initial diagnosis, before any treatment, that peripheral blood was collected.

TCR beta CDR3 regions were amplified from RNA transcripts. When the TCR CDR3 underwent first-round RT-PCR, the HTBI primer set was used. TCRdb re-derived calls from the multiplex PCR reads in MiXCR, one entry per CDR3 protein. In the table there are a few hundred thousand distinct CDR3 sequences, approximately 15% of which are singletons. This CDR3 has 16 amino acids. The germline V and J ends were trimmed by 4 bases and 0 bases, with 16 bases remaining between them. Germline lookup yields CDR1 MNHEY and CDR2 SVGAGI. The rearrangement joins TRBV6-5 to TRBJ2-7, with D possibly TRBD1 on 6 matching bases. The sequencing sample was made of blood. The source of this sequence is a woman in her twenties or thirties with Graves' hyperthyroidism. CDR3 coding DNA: TGTGCCAGCAGTTTCGAGAGGGGGTTGAGCTCCTACGAGCAGTACTTC. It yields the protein CASSFERGLSSYEQYF.